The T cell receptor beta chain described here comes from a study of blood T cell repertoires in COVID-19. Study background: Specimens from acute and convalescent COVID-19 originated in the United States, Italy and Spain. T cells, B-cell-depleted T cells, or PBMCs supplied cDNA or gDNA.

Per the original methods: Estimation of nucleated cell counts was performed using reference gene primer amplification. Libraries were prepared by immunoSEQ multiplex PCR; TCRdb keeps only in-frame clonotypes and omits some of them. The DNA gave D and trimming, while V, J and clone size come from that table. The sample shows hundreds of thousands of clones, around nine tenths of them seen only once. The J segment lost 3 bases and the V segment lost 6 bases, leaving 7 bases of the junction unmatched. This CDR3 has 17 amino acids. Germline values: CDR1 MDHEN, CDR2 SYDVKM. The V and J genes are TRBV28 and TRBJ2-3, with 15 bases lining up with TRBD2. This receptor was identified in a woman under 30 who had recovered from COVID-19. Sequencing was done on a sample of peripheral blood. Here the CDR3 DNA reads TGTGCCAGCAGGCACTGGACTAGCGGGAGGGGGACAGATACGCAGTATTTT. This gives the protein CASRHWTSGRGTDTQYF.